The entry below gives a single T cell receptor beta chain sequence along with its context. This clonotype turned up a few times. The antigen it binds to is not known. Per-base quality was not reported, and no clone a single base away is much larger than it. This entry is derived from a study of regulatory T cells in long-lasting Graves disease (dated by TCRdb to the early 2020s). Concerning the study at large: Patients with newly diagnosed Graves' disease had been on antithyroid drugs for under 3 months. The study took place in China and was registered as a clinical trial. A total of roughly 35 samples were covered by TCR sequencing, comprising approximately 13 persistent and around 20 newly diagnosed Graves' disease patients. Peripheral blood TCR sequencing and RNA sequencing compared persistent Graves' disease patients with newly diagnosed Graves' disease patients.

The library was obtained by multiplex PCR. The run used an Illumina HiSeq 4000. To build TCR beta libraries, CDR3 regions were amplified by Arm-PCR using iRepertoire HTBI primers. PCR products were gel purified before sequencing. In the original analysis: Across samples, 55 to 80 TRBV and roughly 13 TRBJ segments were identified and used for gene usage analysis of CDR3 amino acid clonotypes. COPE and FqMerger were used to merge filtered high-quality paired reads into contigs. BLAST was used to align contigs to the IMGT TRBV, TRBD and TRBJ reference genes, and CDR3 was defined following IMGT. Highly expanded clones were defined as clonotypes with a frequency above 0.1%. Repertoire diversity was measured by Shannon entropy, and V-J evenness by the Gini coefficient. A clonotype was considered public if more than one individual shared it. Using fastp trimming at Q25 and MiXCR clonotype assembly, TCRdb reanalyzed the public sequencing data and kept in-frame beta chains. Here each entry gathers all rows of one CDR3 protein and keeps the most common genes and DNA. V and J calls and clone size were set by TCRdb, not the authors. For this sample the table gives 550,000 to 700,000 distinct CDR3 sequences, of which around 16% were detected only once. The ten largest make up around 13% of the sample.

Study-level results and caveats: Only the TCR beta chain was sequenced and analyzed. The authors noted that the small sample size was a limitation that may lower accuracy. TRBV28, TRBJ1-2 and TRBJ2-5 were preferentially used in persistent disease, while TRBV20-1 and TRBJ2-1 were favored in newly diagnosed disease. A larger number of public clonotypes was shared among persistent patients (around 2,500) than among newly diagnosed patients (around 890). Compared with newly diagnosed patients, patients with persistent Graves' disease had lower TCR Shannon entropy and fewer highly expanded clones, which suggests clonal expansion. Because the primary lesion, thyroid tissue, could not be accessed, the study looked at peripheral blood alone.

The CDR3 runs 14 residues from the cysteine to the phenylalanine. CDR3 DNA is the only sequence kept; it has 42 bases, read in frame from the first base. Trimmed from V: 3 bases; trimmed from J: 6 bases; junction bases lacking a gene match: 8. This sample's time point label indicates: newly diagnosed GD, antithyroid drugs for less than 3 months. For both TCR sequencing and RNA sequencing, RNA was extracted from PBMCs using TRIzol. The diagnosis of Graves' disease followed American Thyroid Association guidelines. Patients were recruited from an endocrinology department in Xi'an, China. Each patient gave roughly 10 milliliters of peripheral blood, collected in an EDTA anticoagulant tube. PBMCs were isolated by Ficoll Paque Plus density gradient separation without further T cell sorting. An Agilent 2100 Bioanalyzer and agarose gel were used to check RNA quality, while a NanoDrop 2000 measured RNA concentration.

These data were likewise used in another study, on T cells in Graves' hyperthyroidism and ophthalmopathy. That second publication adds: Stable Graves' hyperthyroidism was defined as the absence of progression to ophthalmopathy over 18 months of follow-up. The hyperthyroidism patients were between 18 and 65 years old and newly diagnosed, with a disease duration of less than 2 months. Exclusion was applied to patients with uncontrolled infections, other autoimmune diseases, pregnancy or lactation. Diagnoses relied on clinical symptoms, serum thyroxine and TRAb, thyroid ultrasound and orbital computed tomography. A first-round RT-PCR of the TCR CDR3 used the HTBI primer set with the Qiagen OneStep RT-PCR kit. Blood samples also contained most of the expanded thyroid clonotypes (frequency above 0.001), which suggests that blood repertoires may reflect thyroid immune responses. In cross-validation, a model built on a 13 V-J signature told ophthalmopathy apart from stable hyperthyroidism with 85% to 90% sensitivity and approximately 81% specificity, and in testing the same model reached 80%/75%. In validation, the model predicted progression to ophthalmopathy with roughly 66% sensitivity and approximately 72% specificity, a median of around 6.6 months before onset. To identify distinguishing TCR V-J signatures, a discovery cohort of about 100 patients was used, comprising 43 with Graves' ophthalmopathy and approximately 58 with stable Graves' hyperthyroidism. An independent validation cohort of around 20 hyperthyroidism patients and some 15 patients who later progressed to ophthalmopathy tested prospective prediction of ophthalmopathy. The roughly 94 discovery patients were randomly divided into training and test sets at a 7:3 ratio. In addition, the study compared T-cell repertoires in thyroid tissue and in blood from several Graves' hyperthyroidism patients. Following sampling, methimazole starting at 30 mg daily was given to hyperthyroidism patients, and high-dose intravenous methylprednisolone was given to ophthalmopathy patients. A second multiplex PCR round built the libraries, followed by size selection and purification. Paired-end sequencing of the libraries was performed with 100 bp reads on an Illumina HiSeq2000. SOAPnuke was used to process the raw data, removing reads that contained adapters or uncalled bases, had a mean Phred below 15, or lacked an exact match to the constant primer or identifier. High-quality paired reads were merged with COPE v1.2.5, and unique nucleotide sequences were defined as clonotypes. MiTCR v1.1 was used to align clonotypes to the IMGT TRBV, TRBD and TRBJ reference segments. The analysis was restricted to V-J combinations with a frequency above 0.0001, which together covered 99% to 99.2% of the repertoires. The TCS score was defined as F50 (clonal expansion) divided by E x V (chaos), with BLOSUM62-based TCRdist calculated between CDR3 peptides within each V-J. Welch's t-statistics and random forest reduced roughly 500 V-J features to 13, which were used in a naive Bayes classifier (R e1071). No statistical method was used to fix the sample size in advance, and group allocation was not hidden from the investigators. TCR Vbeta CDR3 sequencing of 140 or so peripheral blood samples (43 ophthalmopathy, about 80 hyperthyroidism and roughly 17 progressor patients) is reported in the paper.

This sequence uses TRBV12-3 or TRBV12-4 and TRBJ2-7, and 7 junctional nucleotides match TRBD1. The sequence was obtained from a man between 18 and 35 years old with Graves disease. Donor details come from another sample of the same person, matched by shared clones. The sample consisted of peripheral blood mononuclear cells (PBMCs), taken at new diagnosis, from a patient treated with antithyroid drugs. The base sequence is TGTGCCAGCAGTTTGCCGGACAGGACGGGCGAGCAGTACTTC. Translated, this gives CASSLPDRTGEQYF.